These 8 T cell receptor beta chains originate from one sample sequenced in a study of blood T cell repertoires in COVID-19. TCRdb's copy holds only in-frame clones and misses some; the assay was immunoSEQ multiplex PCR. The table lists 350,000 to 400,000 clones, roughly 90% of them singletons. Sequenced: peripheral blood. The receptor set was obtained from a woman aged 60-75 years with COVID-19, enrolled during active disease.

V is TRBV2 and J is TRBJ1-5, with D possibly being TRBD1 (6 bases). The CDR3 length is 15 residues. Germline-derived CDR1 and CDR2 are SNHLY and FYNNEI. V lost 6 bases and J 1 base, leaving 13 bases between the germline ends. Here the CDR3 DNA reads TGTGCCAGCAGCTTCCGGGACATAAGCAATCAGCCCCAGCATTTT. It encodes CASSFRDISNQPQHF.

V is TRBV5-8 and J is TRBJ2-5, with 8 bases identical to TRBD2. Germline assignment: CDR1 SGHTS and CDR2 YDEGEE. The ends lost 0 bases at V and 5 bases at J; junction bases unmatched: 6. The CDR3 is made up of 15 amino acids. The CDR3 sequence is CASSLDGGARETQYF. The CDR3 coding sequence is TGTGCCAGCAGCTTGGACGGGGGGGCCCGGGAGACCCAGTACTTC.

The chain has TRBV9 and TRBJ2-2, with 9 bases aligning to TRBD2. V lost 3 bases to trimming and J lost 5 bases; unmatched junction nucleotides: 8. The CDR3 runs to 16 residues. Germline V CDR1 and CDR2: SGDLS, YYNGEE. As DNA, the CDR3 is TGTGCCAGCAGCGCGATGCGCGGGGGGGCGACCGGGGAGCTGTTTTTT. This gives the protein CASSAMRGGATGELFF.

Here the CDR3 reads CASSEPGLHTGELFF. The CDR3 bases are TGTGCCAGCAGTGAACCAGGGTTACACACCGGGGAGCTGTTTTTT. V is TRBV6-1 and J is TRBJ2-2; D perhaps matches TRBD1 (5 bases). The germline CDR1 and CDR2 sequences are MNHNS and SASEGT. Trimming shortened V by 2 bases and J by 3 bases, and 10 bases separated the two germline ends. The CDR3 length is 15 residues.

The chain employs TRBV5-1 and TRBJ1-2; 11 bases are a match to TRBD1. The CDR3 covers 15 residues. With 4 bases clipped from V and 4 bases from J, the junction kept 6 bases outside the gene matches. CDR1 SGHRS and CDR2 YFSETQ come from the germline V gene. DNA for the CDR3: TGCGCCAGCAGCCCTCTCGGGACAGGGGGCTATGGCTACACCTTC. Translated, it gives CASSPLGTGGYGYTF.

The rearrangement joins TRBV25-1 to TRBJ1-2; 11 positions agree with TRBD1. This CDR3 has 16 residues. Germline CDR1 MGHDK, CDR2 SYGVNS. V lost 9 bases to trimming and J lost 3 bases; unmatched junction nucleotides: 12. DNA for the CDR3: TGTGCCAGTCACCCCATAGGACAGGGGGCTGACTATGGCTACACCTTC. Its translation: CASHPIGQGADYGYTF.

This clone has just a few counts. V is TRBV28 and J is TRBJ1-5; no definite D call. V was trimmed by 5 bases and J by 4 bases, leaving 6 bases between them. This CDR3 comprises 12 residues. Germline CDR1 reads MDHEN; CDR2 reads SYDVKM. The CDR3 nucleotides read TGTGCCAGCAGTAGCCCGAATCAGCCCCAGCATTTT. Translation: CASSSPNQPQHF. Combining the CDR3 with reference TRBV28 and TRBJ1-5 gives the whole variable domain DVKVTQSSRYLVKRTGEKVFLECVQDMDHENMFWYRQDPGLGLRLIYFSYDVKMKEKGDIPEGYSVSREKKERFSLILESASTNQTSMYLCASSSPNQPQHFGDGTRLSIL.

This clone appeared a few times. V and J are TRBV2 and TRBJ2-1, with 9 bases fitting TRBD2. V trimming: 0 bases; J trimming: 6 bases; junction bases outside the gene matches: 6. The CDR3 length is 16 residues. Germline loops: CDR1 SNHLY, CDR2 FYNNEI. Here the CDR3 reads CASSEARLAGTNEQFF. CDR3 DNA sequence: TGTGCCAGCAGTGAAGCGCGGCTAGCGGGAACCAATGAGCAGTTCTTC.